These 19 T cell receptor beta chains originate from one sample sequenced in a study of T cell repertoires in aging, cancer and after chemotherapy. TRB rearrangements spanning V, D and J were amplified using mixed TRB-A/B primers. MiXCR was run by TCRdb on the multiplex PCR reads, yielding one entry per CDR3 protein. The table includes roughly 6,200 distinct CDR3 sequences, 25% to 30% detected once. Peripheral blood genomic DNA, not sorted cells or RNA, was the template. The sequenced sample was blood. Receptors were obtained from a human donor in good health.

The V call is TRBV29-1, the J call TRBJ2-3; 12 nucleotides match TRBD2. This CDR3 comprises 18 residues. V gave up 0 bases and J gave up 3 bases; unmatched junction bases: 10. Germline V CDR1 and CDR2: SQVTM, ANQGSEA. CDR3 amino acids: CSVEDSGLAGPWTDTQYF. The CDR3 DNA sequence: TGCAGCGTTGAAGATTCCGGACTAGCGGGACCATGGACAGATACGCAGTATTTT.

DNA of the CDR3: TGTGCCAGCAGCCGAGTAGCGGTTCCCTCCTACAATGAGCAGTTCTTC. Encoded protein: CASSRVAVPSYNEQFF. The chain combines TRBV7-2 with TRBJ2-1; tentative D call: TRBD2 (6 bases). Per germline, CDR1 SGHTA and CDR2 FQGNSA. V was pared by 5 bases and J by 0 bases, with 14 bases between. CDR3 length: 16 amino acids. Drawing the rest from reference TRBV7-2 and TRBJ2-1, the complete variable domain is GAGVSQSPSNKVTEKGKDVELRCDPISGHTALYWYRQSLGQGLEFLIYFQGNSAPDKSGLPSDRFSAERTGGSVSTLTIQRTQQEDSAVYLCASSRVAVPSYNEQFFGPGTRLTVL.

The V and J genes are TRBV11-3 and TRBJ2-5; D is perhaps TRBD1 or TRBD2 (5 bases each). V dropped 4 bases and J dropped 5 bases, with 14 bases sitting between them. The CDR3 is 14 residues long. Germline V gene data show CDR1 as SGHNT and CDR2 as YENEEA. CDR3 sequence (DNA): TGTGCCAGCAGCTCCGGGACGCCAGGGGAGACCCAGTACTTC. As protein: CASSSGTPGETQYF.

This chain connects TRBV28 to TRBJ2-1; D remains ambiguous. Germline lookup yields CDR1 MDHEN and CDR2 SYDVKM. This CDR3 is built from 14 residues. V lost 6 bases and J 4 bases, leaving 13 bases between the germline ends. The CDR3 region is CASRKSGGYNEQFF. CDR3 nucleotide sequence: TGTGCCAGCAGAAAATCGGGTGGGTACAATGAGCAGTTCTTC.

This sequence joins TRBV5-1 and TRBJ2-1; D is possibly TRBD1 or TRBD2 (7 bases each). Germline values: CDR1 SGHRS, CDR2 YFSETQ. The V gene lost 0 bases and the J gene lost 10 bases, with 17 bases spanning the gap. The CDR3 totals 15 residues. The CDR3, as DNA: TGCGCCAGCAGCTTGGCAGGGGGGGCGAATAAAGAGCAGTTCTTC. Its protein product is CASSLAGGANKEQFF.

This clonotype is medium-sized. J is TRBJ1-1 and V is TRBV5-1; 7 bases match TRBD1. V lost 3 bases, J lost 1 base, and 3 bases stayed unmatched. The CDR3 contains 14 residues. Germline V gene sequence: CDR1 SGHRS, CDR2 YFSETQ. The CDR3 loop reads CASSSQGGNTEAFF. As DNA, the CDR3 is TGCGCCAGCAGCTCGCAGGGGGGGAACACTGAAGCTTTCTTT.

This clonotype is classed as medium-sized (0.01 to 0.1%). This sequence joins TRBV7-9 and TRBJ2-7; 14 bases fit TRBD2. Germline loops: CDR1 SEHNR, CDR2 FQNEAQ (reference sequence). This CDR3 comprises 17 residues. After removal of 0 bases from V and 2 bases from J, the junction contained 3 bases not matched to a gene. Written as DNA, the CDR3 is TGTGCCAGCAGCTTAGCGACTAGCGGGAGGGCCCCCTACGAGCAGTACTTC. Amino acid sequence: CASSLATSGRAPYEQYF.

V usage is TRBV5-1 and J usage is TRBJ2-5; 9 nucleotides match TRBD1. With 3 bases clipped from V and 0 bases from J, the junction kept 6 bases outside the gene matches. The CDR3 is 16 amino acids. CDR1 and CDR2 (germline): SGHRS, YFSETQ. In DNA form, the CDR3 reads TGCGCCAGCAGCTCAGGGACAGGGTATGACCAAGAGACCCAGTACTTC. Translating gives CASSSGTGYDQETQYF.

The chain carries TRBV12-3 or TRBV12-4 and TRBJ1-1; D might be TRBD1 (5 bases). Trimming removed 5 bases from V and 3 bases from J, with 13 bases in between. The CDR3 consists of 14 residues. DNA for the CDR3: TGTGCCAGCAGTCTCACCCAGGGACACACTGAAGCTTTCTTT. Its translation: CASSLTQGHTEAFF.

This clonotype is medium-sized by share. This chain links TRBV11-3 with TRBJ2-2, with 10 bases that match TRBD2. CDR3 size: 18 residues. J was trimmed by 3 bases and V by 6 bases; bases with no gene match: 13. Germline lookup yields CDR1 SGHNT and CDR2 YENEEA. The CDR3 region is CASSFEVLAGEDTGELFF. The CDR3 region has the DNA TGTGCCAGCAGTTTCGAAGTTCTAGCGGGAGAGGACACCGGGGAGCTGTTTTTT.

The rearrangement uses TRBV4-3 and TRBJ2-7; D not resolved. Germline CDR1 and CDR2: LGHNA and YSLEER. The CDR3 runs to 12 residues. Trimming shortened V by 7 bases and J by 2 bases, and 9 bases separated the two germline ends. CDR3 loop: CASMGTTYEQYF. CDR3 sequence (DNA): TGCGCCAGCATGGGTACCACCTACGAGCAGTACTTC.

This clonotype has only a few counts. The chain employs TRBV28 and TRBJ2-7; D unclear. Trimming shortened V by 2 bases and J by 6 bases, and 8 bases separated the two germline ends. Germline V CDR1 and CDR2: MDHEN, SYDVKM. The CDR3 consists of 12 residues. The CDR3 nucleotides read TGTGCCAGCAGTTTACCCCTCTCCGAGCAGTACTTC. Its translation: CASSLPLSEQYF.

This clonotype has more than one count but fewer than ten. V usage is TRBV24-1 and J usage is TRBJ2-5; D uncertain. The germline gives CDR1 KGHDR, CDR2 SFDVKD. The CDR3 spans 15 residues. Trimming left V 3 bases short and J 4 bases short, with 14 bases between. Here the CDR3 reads CATSDAHLQRETQYF. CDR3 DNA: TGTGCCACCAGTGATGCACACCTCCAGAGAGAGACCCAGTACTTC.

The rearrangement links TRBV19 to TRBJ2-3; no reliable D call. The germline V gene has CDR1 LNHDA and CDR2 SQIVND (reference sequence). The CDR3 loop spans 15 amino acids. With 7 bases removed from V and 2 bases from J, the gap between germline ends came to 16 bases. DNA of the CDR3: TGTGCCAGTACCACGCTTAGTTCGGACACAGATACGCAGTATTTT. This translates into CASTTLSSDTDTQYF.

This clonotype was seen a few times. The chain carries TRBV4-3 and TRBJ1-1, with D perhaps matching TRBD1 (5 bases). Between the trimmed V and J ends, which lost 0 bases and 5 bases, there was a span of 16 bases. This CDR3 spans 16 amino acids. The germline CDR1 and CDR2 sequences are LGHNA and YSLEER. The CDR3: CASSQDSQGVFTEAFF. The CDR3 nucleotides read TGCGCCAGCAGCCAAGATAGTCAAGGGGTGTTTACTGAAGCTTTCTTT.

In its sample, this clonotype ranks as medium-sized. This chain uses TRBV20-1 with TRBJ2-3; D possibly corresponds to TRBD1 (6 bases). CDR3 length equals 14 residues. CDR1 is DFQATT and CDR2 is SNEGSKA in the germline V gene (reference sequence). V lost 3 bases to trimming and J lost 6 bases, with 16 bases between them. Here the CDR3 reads CSASGPGVGDTQYF. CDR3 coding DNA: TGCAGTGCTAGTGGGCCAGGGGTTGGGGATACGCAGTATTTT.

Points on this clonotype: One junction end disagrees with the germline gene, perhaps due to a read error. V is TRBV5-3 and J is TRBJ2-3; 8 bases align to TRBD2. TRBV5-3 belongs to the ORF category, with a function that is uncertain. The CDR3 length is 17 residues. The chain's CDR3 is CASSLVVTSVNTDTQYF. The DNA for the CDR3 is TGTGCCAGCAGCTTGGTTGTGACTAGCGTAAACACAGATACGCAGTATTTT.

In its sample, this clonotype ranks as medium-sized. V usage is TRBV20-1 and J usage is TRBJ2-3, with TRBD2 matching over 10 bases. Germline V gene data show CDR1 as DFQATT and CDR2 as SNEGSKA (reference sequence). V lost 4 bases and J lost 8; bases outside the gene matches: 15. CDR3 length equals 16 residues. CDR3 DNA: TGCAGTGCTACCTTTCCTAGCGGGGGCCCTCCGAGTACGCAGTATTTT. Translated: CSATFPSGGPPSTQYF.

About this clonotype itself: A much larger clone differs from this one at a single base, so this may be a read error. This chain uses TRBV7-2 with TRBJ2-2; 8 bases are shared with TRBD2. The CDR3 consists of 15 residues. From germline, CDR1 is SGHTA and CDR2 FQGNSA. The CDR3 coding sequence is TGTGCCAGCAGCCTCGACGGGAGGGGGACCGGGGAGCTGATTTTT. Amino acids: CASSLDGRGTGELIF.